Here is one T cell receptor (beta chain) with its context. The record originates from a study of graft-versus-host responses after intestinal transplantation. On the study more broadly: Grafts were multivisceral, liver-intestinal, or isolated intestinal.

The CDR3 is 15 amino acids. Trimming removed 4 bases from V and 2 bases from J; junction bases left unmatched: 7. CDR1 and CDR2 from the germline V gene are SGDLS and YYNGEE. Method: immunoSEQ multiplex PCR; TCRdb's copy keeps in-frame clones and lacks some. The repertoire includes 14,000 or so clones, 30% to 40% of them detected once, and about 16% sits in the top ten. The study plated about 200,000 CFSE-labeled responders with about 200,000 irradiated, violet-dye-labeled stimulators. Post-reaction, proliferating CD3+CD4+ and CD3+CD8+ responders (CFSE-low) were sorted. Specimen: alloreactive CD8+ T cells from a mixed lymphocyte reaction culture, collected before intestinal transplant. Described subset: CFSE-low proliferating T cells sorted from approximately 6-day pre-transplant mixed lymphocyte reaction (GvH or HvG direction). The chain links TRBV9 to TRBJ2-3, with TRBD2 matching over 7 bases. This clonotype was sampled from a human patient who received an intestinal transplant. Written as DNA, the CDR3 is TGTGCCAGCAGCCGGGGAGGGAGACTCACAGATACGCAGTATTTT. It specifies CASSRGGRLTDTQYF.